Listed below are T cell receptor beta chains from one sample, sequenced in a study of blood T cell repertoires in COVID-19. Sequencing was performed with immunoSEQ multiplex PCR; in TCRdb, only in-frame clones are kept and a portion is missing. The table lists about 310,000 clones, roughly nine tenths of them singletons. The sequenced sample was PBMCs or T cells enriched from blood (not recorded which). The receptors come from a young woman who had recovered from COVID-19. Each CDR3 is given with its conserved first and last residue. The D gene is left open where the match is weak. Rows may omit the clone size; those that give it use once, few, many or a size class.

TRBV19,15,NA,NA,TRBJ2-1,CASSISGVDINEQFF,TGTGCCAGTAGTATATCCGGGGTGGATATAAATGAGCAGTTCTTC
TRBV13,13,NA,NA,TRBJ2-3,CASSRLATDTQYF,TGTGCCAGCAGCCGGTTAGCGACAGATACGCAGTATTTT
TRBV4-2,18,NA,TRBD1,TRBJ1-2,CASSPNRDRGRLNYGYTF,TGTGCCAGCAGTCCAAACCGGGACAGGGGTAGGCTGAACTATGGCTACACCTTC
TRBV4-1,15,NA,NA,TRBJ2-5,CASSQVHRLQETQYF,TGCGCCAGCAGCCAAGTTCACAGGCTACAAGAGACCCAGTACTTC
TRBV6-5,15,NA,NA,TRBJ2-7,CASSRVPGIHYEQYF,TGTGCCAGCAGCCGAGTCCCGGGGATCCACTACGAGCAGTACTTC
TRBV11-2,14,NA,NA,TRBJ2-3,CASSYLNREDTQYF,TGTGCCAGCAGCTACCTCAACAGGGAGGATACGCAGTATTTT
TRBV4-3,16,NA,NA,TRBJ1-4,CASSQQASATNEKLFF,TGCGCCAGCAGCCAGCAGGCATCGGCTACTAATGAAAAACTGTTTTTT
TRBV2,15,NA,NA,TRBJ2-4,CASSEAAGKPNIQYF,TGTGCCAGCAGTGAAGCGGCAGGGAAGCCAAACATTCAGTACTTC
TRBV28,13,once,NA,TRBJ1-2,CASSFIGASGYTF,TGTGCCAGCAGTTTCATTGGGGCGTCGGGCTACACCTTC
TRBV7-2,17,once,TRBD2,TRBJ2-7,CASSRGPVGWREYEQYF,TGTGCCAGCAGCCGCGGCCCTGTTGGGTGGCGGGAGTACGAGCAGTACTTC
TRBV7-9,13,NA,NA,TRBJ1-1,CASSQDSDLEAFF,TGTGCCAGCAGCCAAGACAGCGACTTAGAAGCTTTCTTT
TRBV10-3,15,NA,NA,TRBJ1-5,CAISDPGGRGQPQHF,TGTGCCATCAGCGATCCGGGGGGCCGGGGTCAGCCCCAGCATTTT
TRBV6-1,16,NA,NA,TRBJ2-1,CASSEAVVALYNEQFF,TGTGCCAGCAGTGAGGCTGTGGTCGCCCTTTACAATGAGCAGTTCTTC
TRBV7-2,15,NA,NA,TRBJ1-2,CASSLVPGGLNGYTF,TGTGCCAGCAGCTTAGTTCCGGGGGGGCTCAATGGCTACACCTTC
TRBV14,17,NA,NA,TRBJ1-1,CASSQGSLFGLNTEAFF,TGTGCCAGCAGCCAAGGTTCTCTTTTCGGTCTGAACACTGAAGCTTTCTTT
TRBV28,15,NA,TRBD1,TRBJ1-2,CASSFFQGAGSFNTF,TGTGCCAGCAGTTTTTTTCAGGGGGCGGGATCCTTCAACACCTTC
TRBV19,16,once,NA,TRBJ1-5,CASSILSWAGGEAQHF,TGTGCCAGTAGTATCCTGTCTTGGGCGGGGGGCGAGGCCCAGCATTTT
TRBV28,20,NA,TRBD1,TRBJ1-5,CASTPNSGTGGGGSNQPQHF,TGTGCCAGCACTCCAAATTCCGGGACAGGGGGTGGGGGAAGCAATCAGCCCCAGCATTTT
TRBV10-1,15,NA,NA,TRBJ2-7,CASSELPTRGDEQYF,TGCGCCAGCAGTGAGTTACCAACCAGGGGGGACGAGCAGTACTTC
TRBV4-1,15,NA,NA,TRBJ1-1,CASSRLDRTNTEAFF,TGCGCCAGCAGCCGCCTCGACAGGACCAACACTGAAGCTTTCTTT